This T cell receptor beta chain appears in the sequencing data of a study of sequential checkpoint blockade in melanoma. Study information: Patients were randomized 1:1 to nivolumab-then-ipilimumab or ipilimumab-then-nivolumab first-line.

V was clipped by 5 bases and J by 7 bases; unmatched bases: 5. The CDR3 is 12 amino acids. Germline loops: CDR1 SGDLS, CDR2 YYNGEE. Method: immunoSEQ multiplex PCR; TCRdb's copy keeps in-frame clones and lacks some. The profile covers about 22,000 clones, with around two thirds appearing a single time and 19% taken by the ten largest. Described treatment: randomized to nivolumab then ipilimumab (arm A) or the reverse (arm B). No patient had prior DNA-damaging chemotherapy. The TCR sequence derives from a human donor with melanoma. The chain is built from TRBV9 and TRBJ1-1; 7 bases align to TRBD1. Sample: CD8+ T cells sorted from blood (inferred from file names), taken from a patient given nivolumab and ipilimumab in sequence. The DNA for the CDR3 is TGTGCCAGCAGAGGGGGCGCGGTTGAAGCTTTCTTT. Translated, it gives CASRGGAVEAFF. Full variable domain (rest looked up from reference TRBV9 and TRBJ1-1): DSGVTQTPKHLITATGQRVTLRCSPRSGDLSVYWYQQSLDQGLQFLIQYYNGEERAKGNILERFSAQQFPDLHSELNLSSLELGDSALYFCASRGGAVEAFFGQGTRLTVV.